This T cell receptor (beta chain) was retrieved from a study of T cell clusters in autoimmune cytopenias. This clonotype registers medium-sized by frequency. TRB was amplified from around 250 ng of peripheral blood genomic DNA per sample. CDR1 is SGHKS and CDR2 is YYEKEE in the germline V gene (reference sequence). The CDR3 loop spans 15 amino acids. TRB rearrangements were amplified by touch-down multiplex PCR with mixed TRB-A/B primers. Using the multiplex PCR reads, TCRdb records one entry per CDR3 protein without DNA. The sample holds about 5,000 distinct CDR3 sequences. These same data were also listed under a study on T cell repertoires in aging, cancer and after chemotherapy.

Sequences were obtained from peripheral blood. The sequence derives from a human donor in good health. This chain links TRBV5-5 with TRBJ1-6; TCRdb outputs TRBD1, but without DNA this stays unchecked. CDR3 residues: CASSSPQGASSPLHF.